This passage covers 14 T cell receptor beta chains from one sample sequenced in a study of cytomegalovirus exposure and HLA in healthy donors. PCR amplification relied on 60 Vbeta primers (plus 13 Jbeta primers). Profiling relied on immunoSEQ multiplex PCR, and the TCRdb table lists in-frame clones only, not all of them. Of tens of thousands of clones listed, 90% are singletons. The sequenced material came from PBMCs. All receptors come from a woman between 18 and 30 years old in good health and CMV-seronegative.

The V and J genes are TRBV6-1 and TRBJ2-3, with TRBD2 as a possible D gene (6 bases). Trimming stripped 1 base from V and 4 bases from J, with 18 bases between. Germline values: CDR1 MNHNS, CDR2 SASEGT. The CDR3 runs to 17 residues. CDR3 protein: CASSEEVGGAAADTQYF. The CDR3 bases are TGTGCCAGCAGTGAAGAGGTTGGAGGGGCGGCGGCAGATACGCAGTATTTT.

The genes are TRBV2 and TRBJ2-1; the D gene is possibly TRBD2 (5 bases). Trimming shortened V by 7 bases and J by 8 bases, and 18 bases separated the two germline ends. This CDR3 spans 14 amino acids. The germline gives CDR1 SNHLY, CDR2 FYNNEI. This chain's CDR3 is CASMRVSPVDEQFF. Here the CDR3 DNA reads TGTGCCAGCATGAGGGTTTCCCCGGTCGATGAGCAGTTCTTC. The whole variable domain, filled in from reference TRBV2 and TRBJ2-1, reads EPEVTQTPSHQVTQMGQEVILRCVPISNHLYFYWYRQILGQKVEFLVSFYNNEISEKSEIFDDQFSVERPDGSNFTLKIRSTKLEDSAMYFCASMRVSPVDEQFFGPGTRLTVL.

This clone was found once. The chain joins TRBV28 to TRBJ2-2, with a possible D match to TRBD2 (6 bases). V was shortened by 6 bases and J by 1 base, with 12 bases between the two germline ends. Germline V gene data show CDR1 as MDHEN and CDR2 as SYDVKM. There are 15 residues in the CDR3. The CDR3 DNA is TGTGCCAGCAGCTGGGAGGCGGTGAACACCGGGGAGCTGTTTTTT. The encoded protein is CASSWEAVNTGELFF. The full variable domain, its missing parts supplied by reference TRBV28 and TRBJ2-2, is DVKVTQSSRYLVKRTGEKVFLECVQDMDHENMFWYRQDPGLGLRLIYFSYDVKMKEKGDIPEGYSVSREKKERFSLILESASTNQTSMYLCASSWEAVNTGELFFGEGSRLTVL.

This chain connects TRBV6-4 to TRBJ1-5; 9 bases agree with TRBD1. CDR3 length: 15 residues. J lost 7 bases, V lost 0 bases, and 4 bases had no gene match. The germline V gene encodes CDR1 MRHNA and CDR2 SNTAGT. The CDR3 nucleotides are TGTGCCAGCAGTGACTCGACAGGGGGGGGGCAGCCCCAGCATTTT. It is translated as CASSDSTGGGQPQHF.

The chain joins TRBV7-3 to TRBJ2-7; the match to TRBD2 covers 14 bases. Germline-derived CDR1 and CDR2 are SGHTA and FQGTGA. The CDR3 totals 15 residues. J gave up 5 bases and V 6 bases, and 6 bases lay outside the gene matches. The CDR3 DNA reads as TGTGCCAGCAGTCGGGGACTAGCGGGAGCGGACGAGCAGTACTTC. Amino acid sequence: CASSRGLAGADEQYF.

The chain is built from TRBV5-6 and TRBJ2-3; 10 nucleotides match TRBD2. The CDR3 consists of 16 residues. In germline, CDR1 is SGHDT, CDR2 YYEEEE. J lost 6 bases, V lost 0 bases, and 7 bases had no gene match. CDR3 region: CASSLVVSGRIDTQYF. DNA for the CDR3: TGTGCCAGCAGCTTGGTAGTTAGCGGGAGGATCGATACGCAGTATTTT.

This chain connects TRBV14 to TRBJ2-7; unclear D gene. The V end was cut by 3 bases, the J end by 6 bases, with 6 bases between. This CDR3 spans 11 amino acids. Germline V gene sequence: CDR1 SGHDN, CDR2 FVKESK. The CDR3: CASSQRFEQYF. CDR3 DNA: TGTGCCAGCAGCCAGCGCTTCGAGCAGTACTTC.

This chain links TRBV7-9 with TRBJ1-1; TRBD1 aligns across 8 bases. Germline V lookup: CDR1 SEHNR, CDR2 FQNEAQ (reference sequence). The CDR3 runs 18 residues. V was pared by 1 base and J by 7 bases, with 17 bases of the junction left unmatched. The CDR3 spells CASSLGMFSVPGQDEAFF. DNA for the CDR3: TGTGCCAGCAGCTTAGGAATGTTTTCCGTCCCGGGACAGGATGAAGCTTTCTTT.

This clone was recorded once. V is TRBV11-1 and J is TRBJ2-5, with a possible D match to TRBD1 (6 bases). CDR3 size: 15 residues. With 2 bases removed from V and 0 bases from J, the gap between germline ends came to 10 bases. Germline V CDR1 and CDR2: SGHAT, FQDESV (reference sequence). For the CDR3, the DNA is TGTGCCAGCAGCTTACTCGGACAGCACCAAGAGACCCAGTACTTC. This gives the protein CASSLLGQHQETQYF. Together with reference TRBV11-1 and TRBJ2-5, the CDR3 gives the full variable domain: EAEVAQSPRYKITEKSQAVAFWCDPISGHATLYWYRQILGQGPELLVQFQDESVVDDSQLPKDRFSAERLKGVDSTLKIQPAELGDSAMYLCASSLLGQHQETQYFGPGTRLLVL.

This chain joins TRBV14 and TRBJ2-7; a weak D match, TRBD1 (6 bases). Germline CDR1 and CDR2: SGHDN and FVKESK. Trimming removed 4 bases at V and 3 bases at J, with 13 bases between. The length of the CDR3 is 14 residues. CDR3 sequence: CASSPGTRSYEQYF. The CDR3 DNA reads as TGTGCCAGCAGCCCCGGGACAAGGAGCTACGAGCAGTACTTC.

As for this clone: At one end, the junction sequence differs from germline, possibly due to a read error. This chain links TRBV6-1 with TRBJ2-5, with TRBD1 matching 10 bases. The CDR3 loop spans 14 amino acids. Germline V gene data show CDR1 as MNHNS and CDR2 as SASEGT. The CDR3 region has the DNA TGTGCCGGCAGAATCCGGGACAGGGGAGAGACCCAGTACTTC. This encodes CAGRIRDRGETQYF.

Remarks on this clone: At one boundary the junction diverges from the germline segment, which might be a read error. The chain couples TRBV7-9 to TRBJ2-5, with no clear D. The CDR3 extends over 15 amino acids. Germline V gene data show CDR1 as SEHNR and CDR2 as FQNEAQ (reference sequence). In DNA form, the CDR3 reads TGTGCCAGCAGCTTAGGAATCACCCCCGAAGAGGCCCAGTACTTC. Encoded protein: CASSLGITPEEAQYF.

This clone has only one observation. The CDR3 DNA sequence: TGTGCCAGCAGCGAGGGTGGAGCGGGTGAAAAACTGTTTTTT. This translates into CASSEGGAGEKLFF. The chain links TRBV9 to TRBJ1-4, with D uncertain. This CDR3 comprises 14 residues. Germline V lookup: CDR1 SGDLS, CDR2 YYNGEE. V lost 3 bases to trimming and J lost 7 bases, with 13 bases between them.

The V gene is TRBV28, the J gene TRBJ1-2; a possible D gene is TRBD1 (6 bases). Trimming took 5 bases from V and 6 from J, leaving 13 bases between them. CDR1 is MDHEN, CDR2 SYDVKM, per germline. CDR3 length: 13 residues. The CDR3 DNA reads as TGTGCCAGCAGTACAACAGGGATAGATGGCTACACCTTC. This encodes CASSTTGIDGYTF.